The rows below give T cell receptor beta chains drawn from one sample of a study of T cells in tuberculosis. The data were produced by immunoSEQ multiplex PCR, yet TCRdb's version contains in-frame clones alone and is incomplete. The top ten hold about 12% of the sample, which has around 35,000 clones, 90% to 95% seen once. The sequenced sample was PBMCs. The receptors here all came from a donor aged 10-29 years with latent tuberculosis or without tuberculosis infection. Some clones in this sample may be carry-over from other donors' samples. CDR3s include the opening cysteine and the closing phenylalanine or tryptophan. The D gene is left open where the match is weak. The listing skips clone size in some rows; elsewhere it reads once, few, many or a size class.

CDR3 DNA	CDR3 protein	D gene	clone size	V gene	J gene
TGTGCCAGCAGCCGGGTCGGTTTATCCGAGCAGTACTTC	CASSRVGLSEQYF	-	-	TRBV5-6	TRBJ2-7
TGTGCCAGCAGTCCCGTCCGGGACAACTACGAGCAGTACTTC	CASSPVRDNYEQYF	-	-	TRBV27	TRBJ2-7
TGCAGCGTTGCCAGAGCCTCCTGGCAGGGGGCAGGTGAGACCCAGTACTTC	CSVARASWQGAGETQYF	TRBD1	-	TRBV29-1	TRBJ2-5
TGCGCCAGCAGCTCCCTACAGGGAGATGGAGACAATGAGCAGTTCTTC	CASSSLQGDGDNEQFF	-	-	TRBV5-1	TRBJ2-1
TGTGCCAGCAGGAAGACAGGGATAAACACTGAAGCTTTCTTT	CASRKTGINTEAFF	TRBD1	once	TRBV2	TRBJ1-1
TGTGCCAGCAGTGAGATCTTGGGGGCGAGGAATCAGCCCCAGCATTTT	CASSEILGARNQPQHF	-	once	TRBV6-1	TRBJ1-5
TGTGCCAGTAGTATTCTGGACAGCCCGAACTATGGCTACACCTTC	CASSILDSPNYGYTF	-	-	TRBV19	TRBJ1-2
TGTGCCAGCACTTTACAGGCTACCGACGAAGCTTTCTTT	CASTLQATDEAFF	-	-	TRBV7-9	TRBJ1-1
TGTGCCAGCACATCGGACAGGAACACTGAAGCTTTCTTT	CASTSDRNTEAFF	-	once	TRBV5-4	TRBJ1-1
TGTGCCAGCAGCCCACAGGCGGGACAGGGGAACTATGGCTACACCTTC	CASSPQAGQGNYGYTF	TRBD1	-	TRBV7-2	TRBJ1-2
TGTGCCAGCAGCCCCCAGCGGGGTCGGGGCTACACCTTC	CASSPQRGRGYTF	-	-	TRBV9	TRBJ1-2
TGTGCCAGCAGGGACTGGGGCGGGGGGGCCCCAATCCGAGAGACCCAGTACTTC	CASRDWGGGAPIRETQYF	TRBD2	-	TRBV2	TRBJ2-5
TGTGCCAGCAGCCCAGGCACAGATACGCAGTATTTT	CASSPGTDTQYF	-	-	TRBV11-2	TRBJ2-3
TGTGCCATCAAGAACACAGGGGGCGATGACACCGGGGAGCTGTTTTTT	CAIKNTGGDDTGELFF	TRBD1	-	TRBV10-3	TRBJ2-2
TGTGCCAGCAGAAGGGACAGGGGATCCCTTTACGAGCAGTACTTC	CASRRDRGSLYEQYF	TRBD1	once	TRBV7-2	TRBJ2-7
TGTGCCAGCAGCCCGACTGTCATGAACACTGAAGCTTTCTTT	CASSPTVMNTEAFF	-	-	TRBV7-6	TRBJ1-1
TGTGGAGCGGGGGGCAATGAGCAGTTCTTC	CGAGGNEQFF	TRBD2	-	TRBV20-1	TRBJ2-1
TGCGCCAGCAGCCAAGATCCCGGACAGGGGGCTGTCTACGAGCAGTACTTC	CASSQDPGQGAVYEQYF	TRBD1	-	TRBV4-3	TRBJ2-7
TGTGCCAGCAGCTTAGGTGTGCGCTCCTACGAGCAGTACTTC	CASSLGVRSYEQYF	-	-	TRBV11-2	TRBJ2-7
TGTGCCAGCAGAGCCTTCGGGACAGGGATAATGAGGACTGAAGCTTTCTTT	CASRAFGTGIMRTEAFF	TRBD1	-	TRBV27	TRBJ1-1
TGTGCCATCAGTGAGGCAACAGGGATCGAGCAGTACTTC	CAISEATGIEQYF	-	-	TRBV10-3	TRBJ2-7
TGTGCCAGTAGTATTCCGGGACAGGGCATGTATCAGCCCCAGCATTTT	CASSIPGQGMYQPQHF	TRBD1	-	TRBV19	TRBJ1-5
TGTGCCAGCAGCTTTGACAGCAACTATGGCTACACCTTC	CASSFDSNYGYTF	-	few	TRBV7-9	TRBJ1-2
TGCGCCAGCAGCCAAGATCAGGGGGGCACACCCCAGCATTTT	CASSQDQGGTPQHF	TRBD1	-	TRBV4-3	TRBJ1-5
TGTGCCAGCAGTTTAGCTCGGACAGGGAGCAATGAGCAGTTCTTC	CASSLARTGSNEQFF	TRBD1	-	TRBV27	TRBJ2-1
TGTGCCAGCAGCTTAGGCGGGGGGTCCTACAATGAGCAGTTCTTC	CASSLGGGSYNEQFF	TRBD2	-	TRBV11-2	TRBJ2-1